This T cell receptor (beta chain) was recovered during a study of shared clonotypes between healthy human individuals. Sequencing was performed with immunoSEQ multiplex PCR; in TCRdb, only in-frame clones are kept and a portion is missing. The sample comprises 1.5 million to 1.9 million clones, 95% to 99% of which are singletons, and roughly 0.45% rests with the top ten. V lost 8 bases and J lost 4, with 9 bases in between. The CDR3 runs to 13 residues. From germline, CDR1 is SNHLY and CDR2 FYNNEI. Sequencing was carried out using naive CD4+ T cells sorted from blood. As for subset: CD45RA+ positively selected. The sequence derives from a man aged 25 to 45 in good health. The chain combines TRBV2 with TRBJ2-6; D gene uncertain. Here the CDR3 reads CASGLGGANVLTF. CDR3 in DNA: TGTGCCAGCGGTCTCGGCGGGGCCAACGTCCTGACTTTC.